This paragraph reports one T cell receptor beta chain. The clone's antigen remains unknown. Per-base quality was not reported, and no clone a single base away is much larger than it. The germline V gene yields SGDLS for CDR1 and YYNGEE for CDR2. From the cysteine through the phenylalanine, the CDR3 covers 15 amino acids. The entry retains the CDR3 DNA only, 45 bases that are in frame from base 1. The trim is 3 bases for V and 0 bases for J, with a gap of 12 bases between the germline ends. TCRbeta CDR3 regions were amplified from genomic DNA using the immunoSEQ Assay, a bias-controlled multiplex PCR. The paper's processing steps were these. Within the assay, amplification of reference gene primers was used to estimate how many nucleated cells each sample contained. To quantify the absolute abundance of each unique TCRbeta CDR3 rearrangement, sequence reads were collapsed and filtered. Productive Simpson clonality was computed per sample as the square root of Simpson's diversity index over productive rearrangements. TCRdb holds this immuneACCESS table with in-frame rearrangements only. Some clones are missing; in checked studies, unresolved V genes explain under half, and the rest has no known cause. That table gives V, J and clone size, and the DNA gave D and trimming. The sample has about 260,000 clones on record, around 80% of them singletons. The ten largest clonotypes hold 4.1% of the sample.

This entry comes from a study of blood T cell repertoires in COVID-19 (dated by TCRdb to the early 2020s). General notes on the study: Samples from collaborators originated in the United States, Italy and Spain and spanned both the acute and convalescent phases of COVID-19. The prospective study material was composed of cDNA or gDNA derived from T cells, B-cell-depleted T cells, or PBMCs. Deeply sampled blood TCRbeta repertoires from subjects exposed to, actively infected with, or recovered from COVID-19 were included in the dataset. A de-identified subject ID, COVID-19 status, age in years and sex were almost always included in the sample metadata. The samples were drawn from the first 160 participants of the ongoing ImmuneRACE study and from 1,254 subjects provided by 6 global collaborators. Where HLA class I and class II types were available, the types were taken from metadata supplied by the sample provider, not from assay-based typing. The repertoires were made available in a free public database intended to serve as a resource for research on the immune response to SARS-CoV-2.

Participants in the prospective study were aged roughly 18 to 89 years, lived in 20 to 30 United States geographic areas, and enrolled through a virtual design. In the prospective study, participants were assigned to cohorts based on the clinical history participants reported in a screening survey and a study questionnaire. In the prospective study, mobile phlebotomists collected whole blood, serum and a nasopharyngeal or oropharyngeal swab from each participant. Over an approximately 2-month period, participants in the prospective study had the option of providing additional blood draws and questionnaires. Before DNA extraction, prospective study blood samples were shipped either frozen or at room temperature. Results and caveats for the whole study, not just this receptor: How much clinical and demographic metadata was included differed by source and by participant, and the metadata was provided uncurated.

The sequenced sample was PBMCs or T cells enriched from blood (not recorded which). The chain links TRBV9 with TRBJ1-2; no D segment can be confidently identified. The sequence derives from a man aged 30 to 45 with acute COVID-19. The sequenced DNA: TGTGCCAGCAGCGCCCCCAGGCCCACTAACTATGGCTACACCTTC. Its coded protein is CASSAPRPTNYGYTF. With the portions outside the CDR3 filled from the reference TRBV9 and TRBJ1-2 genes, the complete variable region becomes DSGVTQTPKHLITATGQRVTLRCSPRSGDLSVYWYQQSLDQGLQFLIQYYNGEERAKGNILERFSAQQFPDLHSELNLSSLELGDSALYFCASSAPRPTNYGYTFGSGTRLTVV.